A selection of T cell receptor beta chains follows, all from one sample in a study of human T cells and chemical hapten exposure. TCRdb itself ran the RACE reads through MiXCR, one entry per CDR3 protein. The table includes tens of thousands of distinct CDR3 sequences, 10% detected once. The material sequenced was whole blood, taken in connection with sensitization to the hapten diphenylcyclopropenone (DPC). Receptor source: a woman in her forties or fifties with alopecia areata. Some clones in this sample may be carry-over from other donors' samples. Both conserved end residues are part of each CDR3.

v_gene	j_gene	CDR3aa
TRBV5-4	TRBJ2-2	CASSLDTGELFF
TRBV20-1	TRBJ1-4	CSAPNSGTVEEKLFF
TRBV7-6	TRBJ2-1	CASSLAGTGPNNEQFF
TRBV20-1	TRBJ2-1	CSANRETYNEQFF
TRBV25-1	TRBJ2-1	CASSDGGAVQGGNEQFF
TRBV18	TRBJ1-2	CASPLLYGYTF
TRBV18	TRBJ2-7	CASSPWDRPLYEQYF
TRBV6-4	TRBJ2-2	CASSEGDTGELFF
TRBV5-1	TRBJ2-7	CASSLAGAGSYEQYF
TRBV5-1	TRBJ1-4	CASSYGTVANEKLFF
TRBV11-2	TRBJ2-2	CASSSENTGELFF
TRBV5-6	TRBJ2-3	CASSLAGDGDTQYF
TRBV12-3/TRBV12-4	TRBJ2-1	CASSLGSESNEQFF
TRBV3-1	TRBJ2-3	CASSQLGMPDTQYF
TRBV6-1	TRBJ2-1	CASSLQPDSYNEQFF
TRBV20-1	TRBJ1-5	CSARRTANQPQHF
TRBV20-1	TRBJ1-5	CSARETLQPQHF
TRBV5-4	TRBJ2-5	CASTTGTAVKTQYF
TRBV12-3/TRBV12-4	TRBJ2-3	CASSPHTLRFGGLNTDTQYF
TRBV20-1	TRBJ2-3	CSARDYKRTSTDTQYF
TRBV20-1	TRBJ2-1	CSASATHATHEQFF
TRBV7-2	TRBJ2-5	CASSLGGDRVPYF
TRBV20-1	TRBJ1-6	CSANHGSSYNSPLHF
TRBV29-1	TRBJ2-1	CSVGTTGSYNEQFF
TRBV18	TRBJ1-3	CASSPSTAYSGNTIYF
TRBV7-2	TRBJ1-6	CASSLQGKQPLHF